Here is one T cell receptor beta chain with its context. Its target is not known. This specimen comes from a study of Ad26.COV2.S vaccination and SARS-CoV-2 variants. Treatment specified: around 19 received Ad26.COV2.S at low or high dose, single or two shots; roughly five received placebo; per-sample allocation not given. Vaccine and placebo recipients were sampled on day 63 after the first injection. General observations from the study: Spike-specific CD8+ and CD4+ T cell responses reportedly showed substantial breadth after vaccination. Higher spike-specific TCR breadth was found in vaccine recipients than in placebo recipients.

CDR1 and CDR2 (germline): MDHEN, SYDVKM. The CDR3 sequence is 15 residues long. V was pared by 5 bases and J by 7 bases, with 4 bases of the junction left unmatched. Profiled with immunoSEQ multiplex PCR; TCRdb holds only in-frame clones, not every one. There are roughly 700,000 clones in the sample; about 89% occur only once, and approximately 1.5% lies in the top ten. The genes are TRBV28 and TRBJ2-1; 14 bases agree with TRBD2. The sequence was obtained from a person aged 18 to 59 who received the Ad26.COV2.S COVID-19 vaccine or a placebo. The sequenced sample was peripheral blood, obtained in a trial of Ad26.COV2.S vaccine versus placebo. The CDR3 nucleotides read TGTGCCAGCAGTGTGGGACTAGCGGGGGCTAATGAGCAGTTCTTC. Translated, it gives CASSVGLAGANEQFF.